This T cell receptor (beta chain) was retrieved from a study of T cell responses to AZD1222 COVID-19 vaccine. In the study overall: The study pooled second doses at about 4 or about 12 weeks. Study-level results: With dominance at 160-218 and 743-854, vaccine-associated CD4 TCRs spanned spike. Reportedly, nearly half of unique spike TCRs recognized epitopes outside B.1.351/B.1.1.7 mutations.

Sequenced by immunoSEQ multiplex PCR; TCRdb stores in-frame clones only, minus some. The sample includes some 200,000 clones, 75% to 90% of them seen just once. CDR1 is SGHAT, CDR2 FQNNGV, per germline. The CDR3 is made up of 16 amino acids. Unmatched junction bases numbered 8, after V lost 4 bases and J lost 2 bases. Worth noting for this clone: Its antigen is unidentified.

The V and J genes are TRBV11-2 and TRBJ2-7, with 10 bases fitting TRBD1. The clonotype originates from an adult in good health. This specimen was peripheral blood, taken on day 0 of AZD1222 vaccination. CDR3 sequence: CASSSGAGQGTYEQYF. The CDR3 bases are TGTGCCAGCAGCTCGGGCGCGGGACAGGGGACCTACGAGCAGTACTTC.